This TCR beta chain emerged from a study of beta chain features in type 1 diabetes. Study details: Age, gender and cell yields were similar between patients and healthy donors. Notes on the study in general: Patients with type 1 diabetes carried fewer insertions and had more deletions at their VDJ junctions.

What was sequenced were expressed TCRB transcripts, since all of the isolated RNA had been reverse transcribed. Libraries were prepared by immunoSEQ multiplex PCR; TCRdb keeps only in-frame clonotypes and omits some of them. This table has about 900,000 clones, roughly 16% appearing once. Worth noting for this clone: Its antigen is unknown.

This CDR3 is built from 14 residues. V lost 5 bases to trimming and J lost 2 bases, with 11 bases between them. Per the germline V gene, CDR1 is LGHNA and CDR2 is YSLEER. This clonotype was sampled from a woman aged 18-29 years in good health. The chain links TRBV4-3 to TRBJ2-3; D might be TRBD2 (6 bases). Sequenced material: naive CD4+ T cells from blood. CDR3 in DNA: TGCGCCAGCAGCAGGGACTTTTACACAGATACGCAGTATTTT. This translates into CASSRDFYTDTQYF.